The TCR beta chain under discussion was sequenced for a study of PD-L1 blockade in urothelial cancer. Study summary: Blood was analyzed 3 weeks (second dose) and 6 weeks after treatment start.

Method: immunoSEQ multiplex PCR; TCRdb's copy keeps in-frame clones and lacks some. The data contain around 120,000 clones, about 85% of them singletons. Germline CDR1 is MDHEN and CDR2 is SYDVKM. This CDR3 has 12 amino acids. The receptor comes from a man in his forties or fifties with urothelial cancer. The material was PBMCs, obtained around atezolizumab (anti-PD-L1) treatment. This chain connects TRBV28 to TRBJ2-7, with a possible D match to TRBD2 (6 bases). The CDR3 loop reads CVTSGSSYEQYF. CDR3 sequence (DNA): TGTGTGACATCCGGGAGCTCCTACGAGCAGTACTTC.